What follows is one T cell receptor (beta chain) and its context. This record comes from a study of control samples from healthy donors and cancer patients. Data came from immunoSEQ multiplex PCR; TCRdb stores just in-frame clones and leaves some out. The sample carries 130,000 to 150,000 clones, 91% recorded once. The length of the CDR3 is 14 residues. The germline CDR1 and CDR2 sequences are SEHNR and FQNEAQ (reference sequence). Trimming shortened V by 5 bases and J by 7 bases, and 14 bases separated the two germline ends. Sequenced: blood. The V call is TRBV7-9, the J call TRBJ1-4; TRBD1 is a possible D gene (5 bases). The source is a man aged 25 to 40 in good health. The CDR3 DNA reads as TGTGCCAGCAGCCCGGGAGGGGTTCGTGAAAAACTGTTTTTT. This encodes CASSPGGVREKLFF. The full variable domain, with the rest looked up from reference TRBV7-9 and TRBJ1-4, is DTGVSQNPRHKITKRGQNVTFRCDPISEHNRLYWYRQTLGQGPEFLTYFQNEAQLEKSRLLSDRFSAERPKGSFSTLEIQRTEQGDSAMYLCASSPGGVREKLFFGSGTQLSVL.